This TCR beta chain was sequenced for a study of blood T cell repertoires in COVID-19. Study details: Samples came from the United States, Italy and Spain, spanning acute and convalescent COVID-19.

The CDR3 runs to 19 residues. Trimming cost V 5 bases and J 0 bases; bases outside gene matches: 9. Looked up from germline, CDR1 is SEHNR and CDR2 is FQNEAQ (reference sequence). Per the original data handling: Reference gene primer amplification yielded estimated nucleated cell counts. Profiling relied on immunoSEQ multiplex PCR, and the TCRdb table lists in-frame clones only, not all of them. The V and J calls and the clone size are those of that table, but D and trimming were determined from the DNA. Of 150,000 or so clones listed, around 78% are singletons. This sequence originates from an elderly woman with active or convalescent COVID-19. This chain links TRBV7-9 with TRBJ2-2; 13 nucleotides line up with TRBD2. The sequenced material came from peripheral blood. CDR3 bases: TGTGCCAGCAGCCCGCGACTAGCGGGGGGCCACCCGAACACCGGGGAGCTGTTTTTT. Encoded protein: CASSPRLAGGHPNTGELFF.